The subject of this entry is one T cell receptor (beta chain). The data are from a study of cytomegalovirus exposure and HLA in healthy donors. The PCR ran on 60 Vbeta and 13 Jbeta primers. This table comes from immunoSEQ multiplex PCR, and its TCRdb copy is limited to in-frame clones, with some not included. The profile shows 200,000 to 250,000 clones, roughly four fifths of them singletons. The sequenced sample was PBMCs. The sequence was obtained from a girl aged 2-10 years in good health and CMV-seronegative.

CDR3 DNA sequence: TGTGCCAGCAGATTGGGACAGGGAGGGAACTATGGCTACACCTTC. It is translated as CASRLGQGGNYGYTF. The rearrangement uses TRBV6-5 and TRBJ1-2, with 9 bases aligning to TRBD1. CDR3 size: 15 residues. Germline CDR1 MNHEY, CDR2 SVGAGI. J lost 2 bases, V lost 6 bases, and 7 bases had no gene match.